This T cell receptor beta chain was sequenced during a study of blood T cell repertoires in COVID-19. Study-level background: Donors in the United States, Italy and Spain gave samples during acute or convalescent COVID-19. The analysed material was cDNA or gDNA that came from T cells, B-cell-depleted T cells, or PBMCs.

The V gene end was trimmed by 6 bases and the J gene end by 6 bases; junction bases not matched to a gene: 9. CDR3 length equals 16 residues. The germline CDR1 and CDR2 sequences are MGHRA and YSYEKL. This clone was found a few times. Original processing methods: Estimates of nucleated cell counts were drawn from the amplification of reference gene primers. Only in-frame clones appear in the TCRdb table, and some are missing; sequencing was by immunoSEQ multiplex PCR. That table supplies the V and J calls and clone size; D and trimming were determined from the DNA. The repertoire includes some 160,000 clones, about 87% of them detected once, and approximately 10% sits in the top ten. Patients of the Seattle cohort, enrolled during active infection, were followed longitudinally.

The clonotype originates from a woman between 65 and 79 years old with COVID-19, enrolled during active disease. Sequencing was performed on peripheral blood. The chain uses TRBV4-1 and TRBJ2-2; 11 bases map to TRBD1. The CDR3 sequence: CASRPGDRGLAGELFF. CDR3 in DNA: TGCGCCAGCAGACCCGGGGACAGGGGGTTAGCCGGGGAGCTGTTTTTT.